In this sample, the clone carrying this T cell receptor beta chain turned up a few times. This entry comes from a study of T cells after yellow fever vaccination. This CDR3 is 15 amino acids long. Germline CDR1 and CDR2: ENHRY and SYGVKD. V lost 6 bases, J lost 3 bases, and 5 bases stayed unmatched. A single record per CDR3 protein comes from TCRdb applying MiXCR to the 5' RACE reads. The data show roughly 320,000 distinct CDR3 sequences, about 10% seen once. The rearrangement links TRBV10-3 to TRBJ2-3; 11 bases agree with TRBD2. This receptor was obtained from a man aged 18 to 29 who received the YFV17D yellow fever vaccine. The sequenced sample was CD4+ T cells sorted from PBMCs, obtained 45 days after the yellow fever booster vaccination. As DNA, the CDR3 is TGTGCCATCAGGGAGACTAGCGGGAAAACAGATACGCAGTATTTT. Amino acids: CAIRETSGKTDTQYF.